Each of the 27 T cell receptor beta chains below was sequenced from the same sample in a study of blood T cell repertoires in COVID-19. TCRdb's table, derived via immunoSEQ multiplex PCR, lists solely in-frame clones and lacks some. This sample has more than 90,000 clones; about 85% occur once, and the top ten carry roughly 40%. Source material: peripheral blood. These receptors all stem from a man older than 75 with acute or convalescent COVID-19.

V is TRBV10-3 and J is TRBJ1-2; a possible D gene is TRBD1 (6 bases). CDR1 is ENHRY, CDR2 SYGVKD, per germline. With 4 bases removed from V and 0 bases from J, the gap between germline ends came to 9 bases. CDR3 length: 14 amino acids. In nucleotides, the CDR3 is TGTGCCATCAGTGGACAGGAGGCTAACTATGGCTACACCTTC. Translation gives CAISGQEANYGYTF.

The chain recombines TRBV18 with TRBJ1-1, with 8 positions matching TRBD1. Germline loops: CDR1 KGHSH, CDR2 LQKENI. The CDR3 sequence is 15 residues long. V was pared by 5 bases and J by 3 bases, with 8 bases of the junction left unmatched. CDR3 in DNA: TGTGCCAGCTCAAGCACAGGGGGAGGGGACACTGAAGCTTTCTTT. Protein product: CASSSTGGGDTEAFF. The full variable domain, rest sourced from reference TRBV18 and TRBJ1-1, is NAGVMQNPRHLVRRRGQEARLRCSPMKGHSHVYWYRQLPEEGLKFMVYLQKENIIDESGMPKERFSAEFPKEGPSILRIQQVVRGDSAAYFCASSSTGGGDTEAFFGQGTRLTVV.

The chain has TRBV18 and TRBJ1-5; no reliable D call. The germline V gene has CDR1 KGHSH and CDR2 LQKENI. This CDR3 has 14 residues. V was clipped by 5 bases and J by 5 bases, with 13 bases between them. The CDR3 protein is CASSTSNRDQPQHF. For the CDR3, the DNA is TGTGCCAGCTCAACATCCAATCGGGATCAGCCCCAGCATTTT. Looking up the rest from reference TRBV18 and TRBJ1-5 gives the full variable domain: NAGVMQNPRHLVRRRGQEARLRCSPMKGHSHVYWYRQLPEEGLKFMVYLQKENIIDESGMPKERFSAEFPKEGPSILRIQQVVRGDSAAYFCASSTSNRDQPQHFGDGTRLSIL.

J is TRBJ1-1 and V is TRBV6-5; D possibly corresponds to TRBD1 (5 bases). The CDR3 is 11 residues long. Germline-derived CDR1 and CDR2 are MNHEY and SVGAGI. V was clipped by 7 bases and J by 8 bases, with 11 bases between them. This CDR3 reads CASKLSGEAFF. CDR3 sequence (DNA): TGTGCCAGCAAACTATCAGGGGAAGCTTTCTTT.

The chain recombines TRBV7-3 with TRBJ2-1, with 11 bases lining up with TRBD2. The CDR3 length is 14 residues. Germline CDR1 SGHTA, CDR2 FQGTGA. J gave up 8 bases and V 5 bases, and 5 bases lay outside the gene matches. CDR3 region: CASSRTSGWDEQFF. In DNA, the CDR3 is TGTGCCAGCAGCCGGACTAGCGGGTGGGATGAGCAGTTCTTC.

The CDR3 DNA is TGTGCCAGCAGTCCCAAGGGGTTATCTTACAATGAGCAGTTCTTC. It encodes CASSPKGLSYNEQFF. V usage is TRBV3-1 (or the pseudogene TRBV3-2) and J usage is TRBJ2-1; weak D call: TRBD1 (5 bases). CDR3 length equals 15 residues. The V end lost 6 bases, the J end lost 4 bases, and 16 bases lay between the germline ends. Germline V gives CDR1 LGHDT, CDR2 YNNKEL (reference sequence).

About this clone itself: Compared with germline, one end of the junction differs, possibly owing to a read error. This chain connects TRBV15 to TRBJ2-7, with a possible D match to TRBD1 (5 bases). Germline V gene lookup returns CDR1 LNHNV and CDR2 YYDKDF (reference sequence). CDR3 size: 14 residues. This CDR3 reads CATSSRQGSFEQYF. The CDR3 DNA reads as TGTGCCACCAGCAGTCGCCAGGGCTCCTTCGAGCAGTACTTC.

The gene calls are TRBV7-3 and TRBJ1-1; D is unresolved. Germline CDR1 is SGHTA and CDR2 is FQGTGA. Deletions cut 2 bases from V and 4 bases from J, with 17 bases between. CDR3 length equals 16 residues. CDR3 in DNA: TGTGCCAGCAGCTTAGTACAGAACCTTTTGGGCACTGAAGCTTTCTTT. Its protein product is CASSLVQNLLGTEAFF.

This sequence joins TRBV14 and TRBJ2-2, with TRBD2 identical over 9 bases. CDR3 size: 16 residues. Germline CDR1 SGHDN, CDR2 FVKESK. J gave up 0 bases and V 4 bases, and 3 bases lay outside the gene matches. The CDR3 spells CASSLWTSANTGELFF. CDR3 DNA sequence: TGTGCCAGCAGCCTCTGGACTAGCGCGAACACCGGGGAGCTGTTTTTT.

CDR3 loop: CASSRPGQGAYEQYF. In nucleotides, the CDR3 is TGTGCCAGCAGCCGCCCGGGACAGGGGGCGTACGAGCAGTACTTC. The chain employs TRBV6-5 and TRBJ2-7; 12 nucleotides line up with TRBD1. The V segment lost 6 bases and the J segment 4 bases; nucleotides outside the gene matches: 7. Germline V lookup: CDR1 MNHEY, CDR2 SVGAGI. The length of the CDR3 is 15 residues.

This rearrangement joins TRBV11-3 to TRBJ2-1, with 7 positions matching TRBD2. Germline CDR1 is SGHNT and CDR2 is YENEEA. J lost 7 bases, V lost 1 base, and 7 bases had no gene match. CDR3 length equals 15 residues. The CDR3 protein is CASSLGRLAPNEQFF. The DNA for the CDR3 is TGTGCCAGCAGCTTAGGGAGACTAGCTCCGAATGAGCAGTTCTTC.

The V gene is TRBV10-3, the J gene TRBJ2-1; 10 nucleotides match TRBD2. Germline assignment: CDR1 ENHRY and CDR2 SYGVKD. Trimming cost V 6 bases and J 6 bases; bases outside gene matches: 17. The CDR3 length is 18 residues. CDR3 protein: CAISRIREAASGSNEQFF. DNA for the CDR3: TGTGCCATCAGCAGAATTAGGGAGGCGGCTAGCGGGAGCAATGAGCAGTTCTTC.

The rearrangement links TRBV5-1 to TRBJ2-5; TRBD2 matches 7 bases. Trimming removed 0 bases from V and 1 base from J; junction bases left unmatched: 9. CDR1 is SGHRS and CDR2 is YFSETQ in the germline V gene. CDR3 length: 17 residues. The CDR3 loop is CASSLAASGTLQETQYF. Written as DNA, the CDR3 is TGCGCCAGCAGCTTGGCCGCTAGCGGAACCCTCCAAGAGACCCAGTACTTC.

This sequence joins TRBV12-3 or TRBV12-4 and TRBJ1-5; the match to TRBD1 covers 8 bases. V was clipped by 7 bases and J by 4 bases; unmatched bases: 3. The CDR3 is 13 residues long. The CDR3 protein is CASKQGGNQPQHF. CDR3 in DNA: TGTGCCAGCAAACAGGGGGGTAATCAGCCCCAGCATTTT.

In its sample, this clone was seen once. V and J are TRBV28 and TRBJ2-7, with D perhaps matching TRBD2 (7 bases). The CDR3 runs 14 residues. Trimming stripped 5 bases from V and 3 bases from J, with 14 bases between. Germline assignment: CDR1 MDHEN and CDR2 SYDVKM. The CDR3 region is CASSPPGGVYEQYF. CDR3 bases: TGTGCCAGCAGTCCACCGGGGGGCGTCTACGAGCAGTACTTC.

The rearrangement uses TRBV6-2 or TRBV6-3 and TRBJ2-1; 12 positions agree with TRBD2. Germline CDR1 is MNHEY and CDR2 is SVGEGT. The V segment lost 3 bases and the J segment 8 bases; nucleotides outside the gene matches: 11. The CDR3 has 17 residues. In nucleotides, the CDR3 is TGTGCCAGCAGTTATCGCCCTAGCGGGAGGGCCTCGCATGAGCAGTTCTTC. Amino acid sequence: CASSYRPSGRASHEQFF.

The CDR3: CAGSMGGSTDTQYF. The CDR3 DNA sequence: TGTGCCGGGTCGATGGGGGGAAGCACAGATACGCAGTATTTT. The chain recombines TRBV5-4 with TRBJ2-3; D is perhaps TRBD2 (6 bases). The CDR3 loop spans 14 amino acids. Germline V gene lookup returns CDR1 SGHNT and CDR2 YYREEE (reference sequence). Trimming removed 10 bases from V and 0 bases from J, with 15 bases in between.

The rearrangement links TRBV6-1 to TRBJ1-4; perhaps TRBD1 as D (6 bases). CDR1 and CDR2 from the germline V gene are MNHNS and SASEGT. Between the trimmed V and J ends, which lost 4 bases and 0 bases, there was a span of 21 bases. This CDR3 region has 19 residues. CDR3 sequence: CASSAARGGAGSTNEKLFF. DNA for the CDR3: TGTGCCAGCAGTGCGGCCCGTGGGGGGGCGGGATCAACTAATGAAAAACTGTTTTTT.

The chain is built from TRBV18 and TRBJ2-7, with D perhaps TRBD2 (5 bases). Deletions cut 6 bases from V and 1 base from J, with 13 bases between. The CDR3 spans 14 residues. In germline, CDR1 is KGHSH, CDR2 LQKENI. Written as DNA, the CDR3 is TGTGCCAGCTCTATGGACTGGAGTTCCTACGAGCAGTACTTC. Translated, it gives CASSMDWSSYEQYF. Using reference TRBV18 and TRBJ2-7 for the parts outside the CDR3, the full variable domain is NAGVMQNPRHLVRRRGQEARLRCSPMKGHSHVYWYRQLPEEGLKFMVYLQKENIIDESGMPKERFSAEFPKEGPSILRIQQVVRGDSAAYFCASSMDWSSYEQYFGPGTRLTVT.

The chain combines TRBV27 with TRBJ2-1; 12 nucleotides agree with TRBD2. Germline V gene lookup returns CDR1 MNHEY and CDR2 SMNVEV (reference sequence). The CDR3 has 17 residues. The V gene end was trimmed by 5 bases and the J gene end by 7 bases; junction bases not matched to a gene: 12. Written as DNA, the CDR3 is TGTGCCAGCAGTCCAGGACTAGCGGGAAGAGCGGGGAATGAGCAGTTCTTC. Translated, it gives CASSPGLAGRAGNEQFF.

The chain couples TRBV4-3 to TRBJ2-7; 11 bases line up with TRBD2. The germline V gene has CDR1 LGHNA and CDR2 YSLEER. CDR3 length: 15 amino acids. J gave up 4 bases and V 2 bases, and 4 bases lay outside the gene matches. In DNA, the CDR3 is TGCGCCAGCAGCCAAATGACTAGCGGGAAATACGAGCAGTACTTC. Translated: CASSQMTSGKYEQYF.

This chain connects TRBV27 to TRBJ1-1, with TRBD1 matching over 8 bases. CDR3 size: 15 residues. The V gene's germline CDR1 is MNHEY and CDR2 SMNVEV (reference sequence). Unmatched junction bases numbered 14, after V lost 6 bases and J lost 8 bases. This chain's CDR3 is CASSFRTGNFAEAFF. CDR3 DNA sequence: TGTGCCAGCAGCTTCAGGACAGGGAATTTCGCCGAAGCTTTCTTT.

The count of this clone is one. J is TRBJ2-2 and V is TRBV7-3; D remains ambiguous. Trimming left V 5 bases short and J 7 bases short, with 14 bases between. This CDR3 is built from 14 residues. Germline assignment: CDR1 SGHTA and CDR2 FQGTGA. CDR3 amino acids: CASSQATVGGELFF. Here the CDR3 DNA reads TGTGCCAGCAGCCAAGCGACCGTGGGCGGGGAGCTGTTTTTT.

The chain couples TRBV6-2 or TRBV6-3 to TRBJ2-7, with D possibly being TRBD2 (5 bases). V was shortened by 2 bases and J by 4 bases, with 12 bases between the two germline ends. Germline CDR1 reads MNHEY; CDR2 reads SVGEGT. The length of the CDR3 is 14 residues. CDR3 amino acids: CASSYGASGYEQYF. The CDR3 DNA reads TGTGCCAGCAGTTACGGAGCGAGCGGTTACGAGCAGTACTTC.

The chain employs TRBV9 and TRBJ1-1; unclear D gene. With 0 bases removed from V and 1 base from J, the gap between germline ends came to 7 bases. CDR1 is SGDLS and CDR2 is YYNGEE in the germline V gene. This CDR3 is 14 amino acids long. The DNA for the CDR3 is TGTGCCAGCAGCGTAGGGCAGGAGAACACTGAAGCTTTCTTT. Its translation is CASSVGQENTEAFF.

V gene TRBV19 combines with J gene TRBJ1-5, with 10 bases that match TRBD1. J gave up 3 bases and V 5 bases, and 4 bases lay outside the gene matches. This CDR3 is built from 15 residues. CDR1 and CDR2 from the germline V gene are LNHDA and SQIVND (reference sequence). This CDR3 is CASSPGTGVNQPQHF. CDR3 DNA sequence: TGTGCCAGTAGTCCGGGGACAGGGGTCAATCAGCCCCAGCATTTT.

The chain links TRBV19 to TRBJ1-4, with TRBD1 matching 7 bases. The CDR3 is 14 residues long. Germline-derived CDR1 and CDR2 are LNHDA and SQIVND (reference sequence). With V trimmed by 8 bases and J by 4 bases, 7 bases remained unmatched. CDR3 sequence reads: CASAVRDSNEKLFF. CDR3 sequence (DNA): TGTGCCAGTGCCGTCCGGGACAGTAATGAAAAACTGTTTTTT.